This T cell receptor beta chain was observed in a study of cytomegalovirus exposure and HLA in healthy donors. In the PCR, 60 Vbeta and 13 Jbeta primers were used. Repertoires were generated with immunoSEQ multiplex PCR, while TCRdb's copy carries only in-frame clones and drops some. The sample consists of approximately 150,000 clones, 70% to 80% of them appearing once. J was trimmed by 9 bases and V by 4 bases; bases with no gene match: 12. Germline CDR1 SGHRS, CDR2 YFSETQ. The CDR3 length is 15 residues. The genes are TRBV5-1 and TRBJ2-1, with TRBD1 identical over 8 bases. The sequenced sample was PBMCs. The clonotype comes from a woman between 40 and 50 years old in good health and CMV-seropositive. DNA for the CDR3: TGCGCCAGCAGCCCCTATGCAGGGGGCGCGGGTGAGCAGTTCTTC. Translation gives CASSPYAGGAGEQFF.